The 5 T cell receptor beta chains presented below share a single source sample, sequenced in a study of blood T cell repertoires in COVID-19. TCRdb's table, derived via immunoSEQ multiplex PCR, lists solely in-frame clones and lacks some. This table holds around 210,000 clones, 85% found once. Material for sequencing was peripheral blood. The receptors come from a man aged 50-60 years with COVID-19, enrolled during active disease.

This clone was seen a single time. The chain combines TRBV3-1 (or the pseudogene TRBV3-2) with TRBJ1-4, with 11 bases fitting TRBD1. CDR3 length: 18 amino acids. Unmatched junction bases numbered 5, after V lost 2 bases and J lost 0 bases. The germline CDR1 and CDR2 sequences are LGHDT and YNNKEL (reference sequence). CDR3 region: CASSQRGQGAATNEKLFF. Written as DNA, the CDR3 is TGTGCCAGCAGCCAACGAGGACAGGGGGCGGCAACTAATGAAAAACTGTTTTTT.

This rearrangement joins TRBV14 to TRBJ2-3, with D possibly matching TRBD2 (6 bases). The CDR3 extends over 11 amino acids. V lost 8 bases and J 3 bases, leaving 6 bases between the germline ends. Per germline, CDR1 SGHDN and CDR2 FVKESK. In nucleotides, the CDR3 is TGTGCCAGCGGGGGGACAGATACGCAGTATTTT. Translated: CASGGTDTQYF.

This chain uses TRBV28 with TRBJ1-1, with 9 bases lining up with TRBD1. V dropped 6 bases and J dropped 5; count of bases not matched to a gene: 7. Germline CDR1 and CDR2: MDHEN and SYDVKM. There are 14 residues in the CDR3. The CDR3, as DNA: TGTGCCAGCAGCCAAACAGGGGGCGGAACTGAAGCTTTCTTT. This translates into CASSQTGGGTEAFF. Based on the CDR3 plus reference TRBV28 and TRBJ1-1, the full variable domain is DVKVTQSSRYLVKRTGEKVFLECVQDMDHENMFWYRQDPGLGLRLIYFSYDVKMKEKGDIPEGYSVSREKKERFSLILESASTNQTSMYLCASSQTGGGTEAFFGQGTRLTVV.

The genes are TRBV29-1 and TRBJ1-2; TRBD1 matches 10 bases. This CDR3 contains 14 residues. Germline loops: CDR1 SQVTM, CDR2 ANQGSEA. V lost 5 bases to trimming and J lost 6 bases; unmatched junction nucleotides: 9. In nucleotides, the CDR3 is TGCAGCGTTAAACCCCTTGGGACAGGGGATGGCTACACCTTC. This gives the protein CSVKPLGTGDGYTF.

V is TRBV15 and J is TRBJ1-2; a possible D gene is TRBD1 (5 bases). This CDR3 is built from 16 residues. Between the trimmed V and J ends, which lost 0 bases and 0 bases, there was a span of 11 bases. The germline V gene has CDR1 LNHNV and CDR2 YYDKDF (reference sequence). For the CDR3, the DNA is TGTGCCACCAGCAGAGAAGGGGCAGAGGCTAACTATGGCTACACCTTC. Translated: CATSREGAEANYGYTF.